This entry describes one TCR beta chain. This sample was included in a study of blood T cell repertoires in COVID-19. At the level of the study: Acute and convalescent COVID-19 samples came from the United States, Italy and Spain.

Produced via immunoSEQ multiplex PCR; TCRdb's table is partial and in-frame only. This sample carries around 160,000 clones, 70% to 90% of them seen once, and the ten largest clones take about 3%. Germline lookup yields CDR1 SGHTA and CDR2 FQGTGA. This CDR3 spans 14 amino acids. Trimming pared 5 bases from V and 6 bases from J, leaving 16 bases between. The specimen was peripheral blood. The clonotype comes from a man aged 60-69 years with acute or convalescent COVID-19. This chain uses TRBV7-3 with TRBJ1-1; tentative D call: TRBD1 (5 bases). The CDR3, as DNA: TGTGCCAGCAGCCTCCTAGCGACAGACCCTGAAGCTTTCTTT. It translates to CASSLLATDPEAFF.